This T cell receptor beta chain was obtained from a study of blood T cell repertoires in COVID-19. Turning to the study itself: Researchers got acute and convalescent COVID-19 samples from the United States, Italy and Spain. PBMCs, B-cell-depleted T cells, or T cells were the source of the cDNA or gDNA that made up the material.

Looked up from germline, CDR1 is MNHEY and CDR2 is SVGAGI. The CDR3 covers 13 residues. V was cut by 0 bases and J by 3 bases, with 5 bases left in between. As handled by the study authors: Reference gene primer amplification in the assay estimated nucleated cell counts. Using immunoSEQ multiplex PCR, the repertoire was profiled, and TCRdb retains in-frame clones only, with some absent. The D gene and trimming were derived from the DNA, and the V and J assignments and clone size from that table. The top ten clones hold approximately 60% of a sample with tens of thousands of clones, around 84% of them seen once.

The J gene is TRBJ1-1, the V gene TRBV6-5; D not resolved. This sequence originates from a man in his 70s with acute or convalescent COVID-19. The sequenced sample consisted of peripheral blood. The CDR3 is CASSYSTYTEAFF. The CDR3 DNA reads TGTGCCAGCAGTTACTCCACATACACTGAAGCTTTCTTT.